This is a list of T cell receptor beta chains from one sample in a study of T cells in Graves' hyperthyroidism and ophthalmopathy. From the multiplex PCR reads, TCRdb called clonotypes with MiXCR, one entry per CDR3 protein. The data show 550,000 to 600,000 distinct CDR3 sequences, approximately 15% seen once. The sample comprised blood. Receptor source: a woman between 18 and 29 years old with Graves' ophthalmopathy. The CDR3 runs from the conserved cysteine through the conserved F or W. The D gene is left open where the match is weak. Clone size is stated in some rows and not others, as once, few, many or a class when expanded.

j_call: TRBJ1-2
v_call: TRBV14
d_call: .
clone_size: .
cdr3_nt: TGTGCCAGCAGCCAACTATCTTGGACGGGAACCTATGGCTACACCTTC
cdr3_aa: CASSQLSWTGTYGYTF

j_call: TRBJ2-1
v_call: TRBV7-3
d_call: TRBD2
clone_size: .
cdr3_nt: TGTGCCAGCAGCTTCGGCGGGAGGGCCGGGGATGAGCAGTTCTTC
cdr3_aa: CASSFGGRAGDEQFF

j_call: TRBJ2-7
v_call: TRBV7-2
d_call: .
clone_size: many
cdr3_nt: TGTGCCAGCAGCCGGCTAATTCAAGCGCGGGGTGCCGAGCAGTACTTC
cdr3_aa: CASSRLIQARGAEQYF

j_call: TRBJ2-1
v_call: TRBV7-2
d_call: .
clone_size: many
cdr3_nt: TGTGCCAGCAGCTTTGATTTCACGGCGGGTAATGAGCAGTTCTTC
cdr3_aa: CASSFDFTAGNEQFF

j_call: TRBJ2-2
v_call: TRBV6-1
d_call: TRBD2
clone_size: .
cdr3_nt: TGTGCCAGCAGTCTTAGCGGGAGGGCCGGCGGGGAGCTGTTTTTT
cdr3_aa: CASSLSGRAGGELFF

j_call: TRBJ2-6
v_call: TRBV6-1
d_call: .
clone_size: .
cdr3_nt: TGTGCCAGCAGTGAAGCTAGCGGGGCCAACGTCCTGACTTTC
cdr3_aa: CASSEASGANVLTF

j_call: TRBJ2-1
v_call: TRBV24-1
d_call: .
clone_size: few
cdr3_nt: TGTGCCACCAGTGATTTTGGGGGGGGGGCCCGGGGTGAGCAGTTCTTC
cdr3_aa: CATSDFGGGARGEQFF

j_call: TRBJ2-7
v_call: TRBV20-1
d_call: TRBD2
clone_size: many
cdr3_nt: TGCAGTGCTAGAAGGTCAGCGGGAGGGCGGTCCTACGAGCAGTACTTC
cdr3_aa: CSARRSAGGRSYEQYF

j_call: TRBJ2-1
v_call: TRBV6-2/TRBV6-3
d_call: .
clone_size: many
cdr3_nt: TGTGCCAGCAAACAGGGTTACAATGAGCAGTTCTTC
cdr3_aa: CASKQGYNEQFF

j_call: TRBJ2-7
v_call: TRBV7-9
d_call: TRBD1
clone_size: many
cdr3_nt: TGTGCCAGCTCACCACCCGGGACAGGATACGAGCAGTACTTC
cdr3_aa: CASSPPGTGYEQYF

j_call: TRBJ1-2
v_call: TRBV20-1
d_call: TRBD1
clone_size: many
cdr3_nt: TGCAGTGCTAGAGATGTACACGGGGGAGGGGGCCAAGCCTATGGCTACACCTTC
cdr3_aa: CSARDVHGGGGQAYGYTF

j_call: TRBJ2-7
v_call: TRBV7-8
d_call: .
clone_size: few
cdr3_nt: TGTGCCAGCAGCCCCCGTCGGGGCCTTTCAAGGGGTTACGAGCAGTACTTC
cdr3_aa: CASSPRRGLSRGYEQYF

j_call: TRBJ1-2
v_call: TRBV11-2
d_call: .
clone_size: many
cdr3_nt: TGTGCCAGCAGCTTGGACACTGATAACTATGGCTACACCTTC
cdr3_aa: CASSLDTDNYGYTF

j_call: TRBJ1-3
v_call: TRBV18
d_call: .
clone_size: few
cdr3_nt: TGTGCCAGCTCACCCAGGGAGGGCTCTGGAAACACCATATATTTT
cdr3_aa: CASSPREGSGNTIYF

j_call: TRBJ2-2
v_call: TRBV4-1
d_call: TRBD2
clone_size: few
cdr3_nt: TGCGCCAGCAGCCGCGGACTAGCGGGAGCCCCAACGAACACCGGGGAGCTGTTTTTT
cdr3_aa: CASSRGLAGAPTNTGELFF

j_call: TRBJ2-1
v_call: TRBV10-3
d_call: TRBD2
clone_size: many
cdr3_nt: TGTGCCATCAGCGAATGGATAGCGGGTCGTTACAATGAGCAGTTCTTC
cdr3_aa: CAISEWIAGRYNEQFF

j_call: TRBJ2-7
v_call: TRBV2
d_call: TRBD2
clone_size: many
cdr3_nt: TGTGCCAGCAGTCCAACGGGGGGGTACAGTAACGAGCAGTACTTC
cdr3_aa: CASSPTGGYSNEQYF